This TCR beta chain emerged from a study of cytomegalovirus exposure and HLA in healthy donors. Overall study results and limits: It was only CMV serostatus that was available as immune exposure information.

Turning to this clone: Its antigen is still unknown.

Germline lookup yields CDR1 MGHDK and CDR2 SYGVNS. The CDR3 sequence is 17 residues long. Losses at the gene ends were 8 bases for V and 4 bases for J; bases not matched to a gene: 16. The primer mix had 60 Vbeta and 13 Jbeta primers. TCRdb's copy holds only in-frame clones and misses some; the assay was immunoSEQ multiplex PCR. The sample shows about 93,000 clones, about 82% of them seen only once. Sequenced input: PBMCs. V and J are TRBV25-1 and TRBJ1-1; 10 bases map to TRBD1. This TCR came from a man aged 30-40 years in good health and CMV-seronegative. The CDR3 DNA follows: TGTGCCAGCGGAGATCCAGGGGGGACAGGGGACACCACTGAAGCTTTCTTT. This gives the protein CASGDPGGTGDTTEAFF.